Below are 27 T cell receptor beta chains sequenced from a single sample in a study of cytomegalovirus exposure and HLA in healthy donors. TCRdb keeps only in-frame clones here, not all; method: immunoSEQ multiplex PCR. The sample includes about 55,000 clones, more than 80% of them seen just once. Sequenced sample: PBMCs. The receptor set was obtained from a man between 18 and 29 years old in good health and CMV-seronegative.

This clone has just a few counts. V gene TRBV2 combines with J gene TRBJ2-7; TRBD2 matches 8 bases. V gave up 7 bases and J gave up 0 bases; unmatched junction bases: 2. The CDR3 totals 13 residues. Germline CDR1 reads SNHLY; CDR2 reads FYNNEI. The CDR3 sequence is CASTAGGSYEQYF. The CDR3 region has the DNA TGTGCCAGCACGGCGGGAGGCTCCTACGAGCAGTACTTC.

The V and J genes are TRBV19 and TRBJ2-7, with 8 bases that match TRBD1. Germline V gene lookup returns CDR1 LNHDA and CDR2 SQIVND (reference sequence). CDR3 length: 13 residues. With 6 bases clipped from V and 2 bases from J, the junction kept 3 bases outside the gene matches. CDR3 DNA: TGTGCCAGTAGCCCACAGGGGGCCTACGAGCAGTACTTC. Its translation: CASSPQGAYEQYF.

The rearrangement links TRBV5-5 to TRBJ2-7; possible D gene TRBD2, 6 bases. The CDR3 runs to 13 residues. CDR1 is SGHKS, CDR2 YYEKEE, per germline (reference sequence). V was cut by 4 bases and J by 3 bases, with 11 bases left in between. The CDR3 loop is CASSPWRGYEQYF. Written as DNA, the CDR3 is TGTGCCAGCAGCCCCTGGAGGGGCTACGAGCAGTACTTC.

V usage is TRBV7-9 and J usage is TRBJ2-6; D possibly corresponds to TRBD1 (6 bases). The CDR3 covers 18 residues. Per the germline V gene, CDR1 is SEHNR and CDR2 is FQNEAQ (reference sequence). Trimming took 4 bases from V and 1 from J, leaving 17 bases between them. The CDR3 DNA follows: TGTGCCAGCAGCTCAAACCAGGGGCGCCCTTCTGGGGCCAACGTCCTGACTTTC. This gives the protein CASSSNQGRPSGANVLTF.

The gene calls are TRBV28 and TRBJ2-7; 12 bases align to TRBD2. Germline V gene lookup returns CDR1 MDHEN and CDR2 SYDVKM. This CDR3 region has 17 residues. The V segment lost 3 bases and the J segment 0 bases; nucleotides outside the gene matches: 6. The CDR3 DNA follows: TGTGCCAGCAGTTTCGGGCTAGCGGGAGGGAGCTCCTACGAGCAGTACTTC. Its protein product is CASSFGLAGGSSYEQYF.

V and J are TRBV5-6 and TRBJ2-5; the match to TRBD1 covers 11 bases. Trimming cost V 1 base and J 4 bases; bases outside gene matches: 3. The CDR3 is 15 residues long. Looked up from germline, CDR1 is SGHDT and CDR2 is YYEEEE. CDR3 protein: CASSLRDRGGETQYF. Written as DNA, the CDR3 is TGTGCCAGCAGCTTGAGGGACAGGGGGGGAGAGACCCAGTACTTC.

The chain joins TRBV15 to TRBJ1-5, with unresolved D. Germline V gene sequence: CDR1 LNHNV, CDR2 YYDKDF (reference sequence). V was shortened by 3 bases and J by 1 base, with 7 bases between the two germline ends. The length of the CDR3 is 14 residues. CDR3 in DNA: TGTGCCACCAGCAGCTGGGAGAGCAATCAGCCCCAGCATTTT. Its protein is CATSSWESNQPQHF.

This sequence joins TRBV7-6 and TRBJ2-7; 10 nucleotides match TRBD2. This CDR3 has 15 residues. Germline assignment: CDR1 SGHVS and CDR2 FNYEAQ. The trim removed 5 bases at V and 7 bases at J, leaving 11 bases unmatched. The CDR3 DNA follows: TGTGCCAGCAGCCCCGCCAGCGGGAGGGCCGATGAGCAGTACTTC. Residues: CASSPASGRADEQYF.

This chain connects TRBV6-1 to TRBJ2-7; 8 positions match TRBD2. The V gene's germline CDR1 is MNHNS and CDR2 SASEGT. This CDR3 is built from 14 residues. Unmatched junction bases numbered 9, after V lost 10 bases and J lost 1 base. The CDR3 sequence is CATRSGRGSYEQYF. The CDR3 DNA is TGTGCCACCAGGTCCGGGAGGGGGTCCTACGAGCAGTACTTC.

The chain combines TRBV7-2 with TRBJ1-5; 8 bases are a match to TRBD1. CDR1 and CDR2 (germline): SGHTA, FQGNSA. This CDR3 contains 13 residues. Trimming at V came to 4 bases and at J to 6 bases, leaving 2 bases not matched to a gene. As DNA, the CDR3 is TGTGCCAGCAGCTCTACAGGGGGTCAGCCCCAGCATTTT. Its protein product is CASSSTGGQPQHF.

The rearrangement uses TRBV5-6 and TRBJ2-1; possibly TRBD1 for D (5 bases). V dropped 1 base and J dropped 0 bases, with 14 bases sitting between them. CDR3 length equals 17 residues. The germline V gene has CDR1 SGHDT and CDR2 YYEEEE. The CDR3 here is CASSLLPGQSSYNEQFF. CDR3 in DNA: TGTGCCAGCAGCTTGTTGCCAGGACAAAGCTCCTACAATGAGCAGTTCTTC.

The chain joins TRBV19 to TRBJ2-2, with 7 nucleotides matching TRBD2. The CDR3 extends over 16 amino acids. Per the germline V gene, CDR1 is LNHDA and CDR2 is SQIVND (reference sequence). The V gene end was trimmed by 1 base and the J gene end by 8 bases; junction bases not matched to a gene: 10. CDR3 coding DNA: TGTGCCAGTAGTATAGGTAGCGGGCAGATTTTGGGGGAGCTGTTTTTT. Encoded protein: CASSIGSGQILGELFF.

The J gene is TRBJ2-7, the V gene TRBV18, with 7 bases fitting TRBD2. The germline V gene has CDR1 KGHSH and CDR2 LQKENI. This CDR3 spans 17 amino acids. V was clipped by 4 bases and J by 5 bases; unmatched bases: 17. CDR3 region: CASSRSEGLGNLHEQYF. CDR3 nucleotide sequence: TGTGCCAGCTCACGTTCGGAAGGACTAGGGAACCTCCACGAGCAGTACTTC.

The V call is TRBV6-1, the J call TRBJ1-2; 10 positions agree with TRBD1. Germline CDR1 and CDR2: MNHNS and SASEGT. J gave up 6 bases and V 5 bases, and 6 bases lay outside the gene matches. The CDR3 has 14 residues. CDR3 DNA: TGTGCCAGCAGTTCCGGACAGGGGGTCGATGGCTACACCTTC. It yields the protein CASSSGQGVDGYTF.

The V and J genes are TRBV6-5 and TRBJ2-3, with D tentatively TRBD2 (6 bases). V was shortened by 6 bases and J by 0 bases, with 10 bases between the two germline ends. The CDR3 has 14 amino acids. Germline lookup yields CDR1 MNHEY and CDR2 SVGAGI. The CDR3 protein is CASSVGGSTDTQYF. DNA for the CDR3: TGTGCCAGCAGCGTCGGGGGTAGCACAGATACGCAGTATTTT.

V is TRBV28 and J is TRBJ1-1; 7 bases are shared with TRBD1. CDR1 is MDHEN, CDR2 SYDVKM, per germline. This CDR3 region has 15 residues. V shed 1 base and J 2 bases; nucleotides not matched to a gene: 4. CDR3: CASSLYRGSNTEAFF. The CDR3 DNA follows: TGTGCCAGCAGTTTATACAGGGGTTCTAACACTGAAGCTTTCTTT.

This chain's CDR3 is CASSFGGPDEQFF. Written as DNA, the CDR3 is TGTGCCAGCAGCTTCGGAGGGCCCGATGAGCAGTTCTTC. V and J are TRBV7-9 and TRBJ2-1, with D perhaps TRBD2 (6 bases). V was clipped by 3 bases and J by 8 bases, with 11 bases between them. This CDR3 spans 13 amino acids. Germline CDR1 is SEHNR and CDR2 is FQNEAQ (reference sequence).

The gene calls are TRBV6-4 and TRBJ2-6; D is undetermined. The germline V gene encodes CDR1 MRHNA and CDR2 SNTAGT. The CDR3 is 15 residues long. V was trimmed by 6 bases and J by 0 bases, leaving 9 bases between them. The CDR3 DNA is TGTGCCAGCAGCGATGCGAGCTCTGGGGCCAACGTCCTGACTTTC. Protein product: CASSDASSGANVLTF.

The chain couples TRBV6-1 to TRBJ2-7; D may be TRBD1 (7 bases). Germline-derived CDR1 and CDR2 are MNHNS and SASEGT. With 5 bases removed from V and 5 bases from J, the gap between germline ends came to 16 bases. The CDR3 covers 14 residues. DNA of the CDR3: TGTGCCAGCAGTCAGGGGGGCAGGGACCACGAGCAGTACTTC. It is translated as CASSQGGRDHEQYF.

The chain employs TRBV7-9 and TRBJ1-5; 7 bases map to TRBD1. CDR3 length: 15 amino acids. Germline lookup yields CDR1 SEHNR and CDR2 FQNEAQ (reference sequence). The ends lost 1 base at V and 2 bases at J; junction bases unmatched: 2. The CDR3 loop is CASSLGGQGNQPQHF. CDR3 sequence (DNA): TGTGCCAGCAGCTTAGGAGGACAGGGCAATCAGCCCCAGCATTTT.

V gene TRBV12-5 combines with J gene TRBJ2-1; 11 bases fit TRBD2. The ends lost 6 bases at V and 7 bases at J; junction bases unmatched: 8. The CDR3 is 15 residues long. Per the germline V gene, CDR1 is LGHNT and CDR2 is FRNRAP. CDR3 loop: CASGRGTSGGNEQFF. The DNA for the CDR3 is TGTGCTAGTGGACGCGGGACTAGCGGAGGGAATGAGCAGTTCTTC.

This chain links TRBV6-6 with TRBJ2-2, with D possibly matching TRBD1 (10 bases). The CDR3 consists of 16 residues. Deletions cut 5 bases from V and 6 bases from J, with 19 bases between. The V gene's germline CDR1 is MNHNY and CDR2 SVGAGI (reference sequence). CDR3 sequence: CASSRQGAGGAGELFF. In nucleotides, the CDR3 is TGTGCCAGCAGTCGACAGGGGGCGGGGGGGGCCGGGGAGCTGTTTTTT.

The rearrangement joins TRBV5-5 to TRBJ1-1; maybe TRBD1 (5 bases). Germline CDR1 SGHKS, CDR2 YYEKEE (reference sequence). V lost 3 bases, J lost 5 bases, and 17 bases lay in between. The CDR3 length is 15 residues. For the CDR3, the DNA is TGTGCCAGCAGCTCCGGACATCTATCGAGGACTGAAGCTTTCTTT. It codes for CASSSGHLSRTEAFF.

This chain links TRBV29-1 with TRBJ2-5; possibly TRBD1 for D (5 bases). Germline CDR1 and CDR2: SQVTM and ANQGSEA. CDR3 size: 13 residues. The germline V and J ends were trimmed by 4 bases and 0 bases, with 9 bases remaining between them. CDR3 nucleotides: TGCAGCGTTGCTCAGACAGACCAAGAGACCCAGTACTTC. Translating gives CSVAQTDQETQYF.

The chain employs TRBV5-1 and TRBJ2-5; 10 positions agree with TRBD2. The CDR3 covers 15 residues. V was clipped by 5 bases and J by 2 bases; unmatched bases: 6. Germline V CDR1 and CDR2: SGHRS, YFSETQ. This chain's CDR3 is CASRPLAGAQETQYF. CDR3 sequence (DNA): TGCGCCAGCAGACCTCTAGCGGGAGCTCAAGAGACCCAGTACTTC.

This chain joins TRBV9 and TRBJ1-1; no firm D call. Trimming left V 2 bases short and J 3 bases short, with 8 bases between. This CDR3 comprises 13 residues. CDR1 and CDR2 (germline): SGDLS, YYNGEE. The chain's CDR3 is CASSVSVDTEAFF. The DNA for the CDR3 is TGTGCCAGCAGCGTGAGTGTCGACACTGAAGCTTTCTTT.

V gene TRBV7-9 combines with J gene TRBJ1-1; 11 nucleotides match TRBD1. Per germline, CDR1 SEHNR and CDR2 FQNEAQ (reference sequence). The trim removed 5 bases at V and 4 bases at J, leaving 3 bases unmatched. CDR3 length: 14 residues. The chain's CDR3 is CASSGTGGLTEAFF. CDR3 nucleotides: TGTGCCAGCAGCGGGACAGGGGGTCTCACTGAAGCTTTCTTT.